Presented here are 5 T cell receptor beta chains from one specimen sequenced in a study of cytomegalovirus exposure and HLA in healthy donors. Amplification used 60 Vbeta primers and 13 Jbeta primers. Sequenced by immunoSEQ multiplex PCR; TCRdb stores in-frame clones only, minus some. The sample has 200,000 to 250,000 clones; 70% to 85% are singletons. Material: PBMCs. The receptors stem from a woman aged 55-69 years in good health and CMV-seropositive.

The chain recombines TRBV5-4 with TRBJ2-1, with TRBD2 matching 15 bases. Germline values: CDR1 SGHNT, CDR2 YYREEE (reference sequence). V was pared by 4 bases and J by 14 bases, with 7 bases of the junction left unmatched. This CDR3 spans 14 amino acids. CDR3 coding DNA: TGTGCCAGCAGCGGGGGGGGACTAGCGGGAGGAAAGTTCTTC. Its translation: CASSGGGLAGGKFF. Full variable domain (outside the CDR3, taken from reference TRBV5-4 and TRBJ2-1): ETGVTQSPTHLIKTRGQQVTLRCSSQSGHNTVSWYQQALGQGPQFIFQYYREEENGRGNFPPRFSGLQFPNYSSELNVNALELDDSALYLCASSGGGLAGGKFFGPGTRLTVL.

This chain uses TRBV7-2 with TRBJ1-4; 8 bases map to TRBD1. The germline CDR1 and CDR2 sequences are SGHTA and FQGNSA. Trimming removed 5 bases from V and 5 bases from J; junction bases left unmatched: 4. The CDR3 covers 14 residues. DNA of the CDR3: TGTGCCAGCAGCAAACAGGGGGGAAATGAAAAACTGTTTTTT. This gives the protein CASSKQGGNEKLFF.

The V and J genes are TRBV5-6 and TRBJ2-7, with 8 nucleotides matching TRBD2. Losses at the gene ends were 3 bases for V and 3 bases for J; bases not matched to a gene: 8. In germline, CDR1 is SGHDT, CDR2 YYEEEE. There are 15 residues in the CDR3. The CDR3 reads CASSSQRTSNYEQYF. CDR3 nucleotide sequence: TGTGCCAGCAGCTCTCAGCGGACTAGCAACTACGAGCAGTACTTC. The full variable domain, rest sourced from reference TRBV5-6 and TRBJ2-7, is DAGVTQSPTHLIKTRGQQVTLRCSPKSGHDTVSWYQQALGQGPQFIFQYYEEEERQRGNFPDRFSGHQFPNYSSELNVNALLLGDSALYLCASSSQRTSNYEQYFGPGTRLTVT.

This chain uses TRBV7-8 with TRBJ2-6; possibly TRBD1 for D (6 bases). CDR1 and CDR2 (germline): SGHVS, FQNEAQ. Trimming shortened V by 1 base and J by 0 bases, and 13 bases separated the two germline ends. The CDR3 runs to 18 residues. The CDR3 DNA reads TGTGCCAGCAGCTTAGGTCCCCAGGGGACCTCTGGGGCCAACGTCCTGACTTTC. As protein: CASSLGPQGTSGANVLTF.

This clone was seen a few times. J is TRBJ1-2 and V is TRBV4-2, with 7 bases fitting TRBD1. The V and J ends lost 3 bases and 5 bases, in that order; junction bases with no gene match: 3. CDR3 length: 13 residues. From germline, CDR1 is LGHNA and CDR2 YNFKEQ. Here the CDR3 reads CASSHTGEYGYTF. CDR3 DNA: TGTGCCAGCAGCCATACAGGGGAGTATGGCTACACCTTC.